One TCR beta chain is described in this entry. What it binds is unknown. J was trimmed by 6 bases and V by 7 bases; bases with no gene match: 11. Germline V CDR1 and CDR2: SGDLS, YYNGEE. The CDR3 loop spans 14 amino acids. TCRdb's table, derived via immunoSEQ multiplex PCR, lists solely in-frame clones and lacks some. The table has more than 65,000 clones, about 94% seen once. This record belongs to a study of graft-versus-host responses after intestinal transplantation. Looking at the study overall: Multivisceral, liver-intestinal, or isolated intestinal transplants were received by the recipients. Following induction with anti-thymocyte globulin, all recipients were given tacrolimus and steroids for approximately 3 years. Study-level results: Early after transplant, HvG clones declined as circulating GvH clones peaked. High graft-versus-host to host-versus-graft clonal ratios were seen in allografts of patients with graft-donor T cell macrochimerism.

The chain joins TRBV9 to TRBJ2-7; 9 nucleotides match TRBD2. This sequence originates from a human donor who received an intestinal transplant. This sample comprised unstimulated CD8+ T cells sorted from spleen or lymph node cells, obtained before intestinal transplant. The DNA for the CDR3 is TGTGCCAGCTCAGGTTTAGCGGGAGAAGGCGAGCAGTACTTC. It specifies CASSGLAGEGEQYF.